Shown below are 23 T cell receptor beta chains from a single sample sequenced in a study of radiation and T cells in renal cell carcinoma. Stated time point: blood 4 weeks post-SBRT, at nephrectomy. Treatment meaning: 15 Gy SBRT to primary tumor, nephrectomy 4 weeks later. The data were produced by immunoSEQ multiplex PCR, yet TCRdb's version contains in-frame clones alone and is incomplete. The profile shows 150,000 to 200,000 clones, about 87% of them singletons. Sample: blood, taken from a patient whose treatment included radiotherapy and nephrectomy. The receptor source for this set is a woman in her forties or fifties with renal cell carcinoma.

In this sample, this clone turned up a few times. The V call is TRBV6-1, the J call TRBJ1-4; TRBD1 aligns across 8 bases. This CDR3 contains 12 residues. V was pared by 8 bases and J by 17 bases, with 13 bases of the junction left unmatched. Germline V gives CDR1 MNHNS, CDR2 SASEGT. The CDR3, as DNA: TGTGCCAGCGGTTTACAGGGGGTCGGATTTTTTTTT. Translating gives CASGLQGVGFFF.

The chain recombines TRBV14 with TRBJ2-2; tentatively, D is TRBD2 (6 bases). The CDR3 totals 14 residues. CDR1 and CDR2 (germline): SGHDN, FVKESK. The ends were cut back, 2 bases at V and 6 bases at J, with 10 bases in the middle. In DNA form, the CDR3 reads TGTGCCAGCAGCCAATACGGGGGTTCCGGGGAGCTGTTTTTT. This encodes CASSQYGGSGELFF. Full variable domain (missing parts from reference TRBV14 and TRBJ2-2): EAGVTQFPSHSVIEKGQTVTLRCDPISGHDNLYWYRRVMGKEIKFLLHFVKESKQDESGMPNNRFLAERTGGTYSTLKVQPAELEDSGVYFCASSQYGGSGELFFGEGSRLTVL.

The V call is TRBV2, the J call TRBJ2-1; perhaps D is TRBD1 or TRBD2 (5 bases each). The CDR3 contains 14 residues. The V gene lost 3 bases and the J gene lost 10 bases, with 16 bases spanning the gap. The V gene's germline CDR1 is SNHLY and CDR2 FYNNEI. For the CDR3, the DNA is TGTGCCAGCAGTGAGCCGAGAGGGACCCCCGAGCAGTTCTTC. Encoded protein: CASSEPRGTPEQFF.

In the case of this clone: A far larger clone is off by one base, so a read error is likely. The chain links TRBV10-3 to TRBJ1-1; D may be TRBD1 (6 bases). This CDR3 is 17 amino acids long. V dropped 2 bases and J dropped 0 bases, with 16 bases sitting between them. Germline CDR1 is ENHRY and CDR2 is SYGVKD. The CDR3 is CAISELRDTDLNTEAFF. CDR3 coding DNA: TGTGCCATCAGTGAGCTCCGGGACACAGACCTGAACACTGAAGCTTTCTTT.

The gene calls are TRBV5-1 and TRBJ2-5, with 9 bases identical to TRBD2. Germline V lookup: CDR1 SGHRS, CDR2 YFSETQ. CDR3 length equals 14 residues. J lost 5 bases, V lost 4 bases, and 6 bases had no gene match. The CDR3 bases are TGCGCCAGCAGCGAGGGACTAGCAGGGGAGACCCAGTACTTC. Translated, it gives CASSEGLAGETQYF.

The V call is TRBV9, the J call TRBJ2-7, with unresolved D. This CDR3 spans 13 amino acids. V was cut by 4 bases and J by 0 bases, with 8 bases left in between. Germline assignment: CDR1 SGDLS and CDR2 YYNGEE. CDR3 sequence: CASSSANSYEQYF. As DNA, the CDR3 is TGTGCCAGCAGCAGTGCGAACTCCTACGAGCAGTACTTC.

The CDR3 sequence is CSVALLDRNYGYTF. CDR3 nucleotides: TGCAGCGTTGCCCTCTTGGACCGAAACTATGGCTACACCTTC. V gene TRBV29-1 combines with J gene TRBJ1-2, with unresolved D. The V gene's germline CDR1 is SQVTM and CDR2 ANQGSEA. The CDR3 consists of 14 residues. V dropped 4 bases and J dropped 2 bases, with 14 bases sitting between them.

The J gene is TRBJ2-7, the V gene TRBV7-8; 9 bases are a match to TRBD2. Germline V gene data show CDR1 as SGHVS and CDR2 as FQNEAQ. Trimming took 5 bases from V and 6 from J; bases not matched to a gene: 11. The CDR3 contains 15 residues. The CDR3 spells CASSLGRGGPLEQYF. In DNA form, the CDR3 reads TGTGCCAGCAGCCTAGGGCGGGGGGGCCCCCTCGAGCAGTACTTC.

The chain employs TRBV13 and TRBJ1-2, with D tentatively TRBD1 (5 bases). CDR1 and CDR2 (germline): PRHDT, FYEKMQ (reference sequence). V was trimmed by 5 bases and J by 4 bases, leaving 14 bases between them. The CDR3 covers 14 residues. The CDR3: CASSRGGSSYGYTF. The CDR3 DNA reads TGTGCCAGCAGCCGGGGGGGGAGCAGCTATGGCTACACCTTC.

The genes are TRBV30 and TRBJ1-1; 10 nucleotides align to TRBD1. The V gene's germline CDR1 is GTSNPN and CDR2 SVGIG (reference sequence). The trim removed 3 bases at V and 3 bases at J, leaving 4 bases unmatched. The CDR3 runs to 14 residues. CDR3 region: CAWSSGTGDTEAFF. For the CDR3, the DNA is TGTGCCTGGAGCTCCGGGACAGGGGACACTGAAGCTTTCTTT. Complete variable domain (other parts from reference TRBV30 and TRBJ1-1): SQTIHQWPATLVQPVGSPLSLECTVEGTSNPNLYWYRQAAGRGLQLLFYSVGIGQISSEVPQNLSASRPQDRQFILSSKKLLLSDSGFYLCAWSSGTGDTEAFFGQGTRLTVV.

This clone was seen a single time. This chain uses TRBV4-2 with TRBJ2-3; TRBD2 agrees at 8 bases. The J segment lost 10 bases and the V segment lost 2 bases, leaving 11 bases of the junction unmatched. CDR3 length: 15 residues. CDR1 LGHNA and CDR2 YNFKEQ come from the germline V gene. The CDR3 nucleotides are TGTGCCAGCAGCCAAAAGCGAAGCGGGGGTGGGTCGCAGTATTTT. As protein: CASSQKRSGGGSQYF.

CDR3 DNA: TGTGCCAGCAGCCAAAACATCGGGAGGGAGCAGTACTTC. Protein sequence: CASSQNIGREQYF. The chain employs TRBV4-2 and TRBJ2-7; 7 nucleotides align to TRBD2. Per germline, CDR1 LGHNA and CDR2 YNFKEQ. The CDR3 has 13 amino acids. The V segment lost 2 bases and the J segment 7 bases; nucleotides outside the gene matches: 5.

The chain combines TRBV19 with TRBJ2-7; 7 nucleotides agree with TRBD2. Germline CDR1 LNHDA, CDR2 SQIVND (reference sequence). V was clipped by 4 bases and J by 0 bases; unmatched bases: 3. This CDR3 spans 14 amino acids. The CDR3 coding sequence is TGTGCCAGTAGTAACGGGGGGAACTCCTACGAGCAGTACTTC. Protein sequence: CASSNGGNSYEQYF. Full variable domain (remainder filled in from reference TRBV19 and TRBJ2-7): DGGITQSPKYLFRKEGQNVTLSCEQNLNHDAMYWYRQDPGQGLRLIYYSQIVNDFQKGDIAEGYSVSREKKESFPLTVTSAQKNPTAFYLCASSNGGNSYEQYFGPGTRLTVT.

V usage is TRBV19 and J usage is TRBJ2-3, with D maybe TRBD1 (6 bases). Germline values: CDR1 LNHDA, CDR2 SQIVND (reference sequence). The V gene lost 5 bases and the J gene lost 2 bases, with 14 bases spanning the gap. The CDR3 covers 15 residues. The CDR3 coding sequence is TGTGCCAGTAGTTTAAAGACAGGAGTCACAGATACGCAGTATTTT. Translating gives CASSLKTGVTDTQYF.

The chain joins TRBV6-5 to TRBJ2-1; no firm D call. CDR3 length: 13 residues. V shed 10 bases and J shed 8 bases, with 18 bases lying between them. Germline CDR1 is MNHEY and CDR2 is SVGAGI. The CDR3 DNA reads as TGTGCCACCCCTCGATTCAGTCACGATGAGCAGTTCTTC. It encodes CATPRFSHDEQFF.

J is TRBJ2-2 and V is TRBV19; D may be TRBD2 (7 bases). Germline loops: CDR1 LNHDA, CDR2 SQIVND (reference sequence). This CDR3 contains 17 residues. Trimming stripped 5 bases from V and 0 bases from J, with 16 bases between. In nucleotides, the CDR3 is TGTGCCAGTAGTCCCCGAAGGGGGGGGGCGAACACCGGGGAGCTGTTTTTT. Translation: CASSPRRGGANTGELFF.

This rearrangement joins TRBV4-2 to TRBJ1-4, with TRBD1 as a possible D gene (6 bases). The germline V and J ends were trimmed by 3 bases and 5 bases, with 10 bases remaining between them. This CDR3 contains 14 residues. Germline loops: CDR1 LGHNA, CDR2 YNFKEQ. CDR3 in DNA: TGTGCCAGCAGCCAGGGAGGGGGGAATGAAAAACTGTTTTTT. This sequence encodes CASSQGGGNEKLFF.

CDR3 sequence reads: CASRQLATNEKLFF. The CDR3 coding sequence is TGCGCCAGCAGACAGCTAGCAACTAATGAAAAACTGTTTTTT. The V and J genes are TRBV5-1 and TRBJ1-4; D is unresolved. Germline V gene lookup returns CDR1 SGHRS and CDR2 YFSETQ. The V and J ends lost 5 bases and 0 bases respectively, with 8 bases between them. CDR3 length: 14 amino acids.

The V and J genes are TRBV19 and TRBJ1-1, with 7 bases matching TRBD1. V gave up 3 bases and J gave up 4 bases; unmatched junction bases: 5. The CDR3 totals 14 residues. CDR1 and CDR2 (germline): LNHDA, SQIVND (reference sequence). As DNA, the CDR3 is TGTGCCAGTAGTATTCAGGGGGTTGGCACTGAAGCTTTCTTT. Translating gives CASSIQGVGTEAFF.

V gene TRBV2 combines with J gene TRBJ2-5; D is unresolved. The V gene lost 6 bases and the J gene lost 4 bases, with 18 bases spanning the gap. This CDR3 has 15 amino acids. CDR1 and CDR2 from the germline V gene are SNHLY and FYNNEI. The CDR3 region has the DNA TGTGCCAGCAGCGAAAGACGAGCGCCCTCAGAGACCCAGTACTTC. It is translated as CASSERRAPSETQYF.

CDR3 protein: CASSLGANTEAFF. The CDR3, as DNA: TGTGCCAGCAGCTTGGGGGCGAACACTGAAGCTTTCTTT. The chain is built from TRBV7-9 and TRBJ1-1; tentative D call: TRBD1 (6 bases). V shed 3 bases and J shed 1 base, with 6 bases lying between them. Germline V gives CDR1 SEHNR, CDR2 FQNEAQ (reference sequence). This CDR3 has 13 amino acids. Supplemented by reference TRBV7-9 and TRBJ1-1, the full variable domain reads DTGVSQNPRHKITKRGQNVTFRCDPISEHNRLYWYRQTLGQGPEFLTYFQNEAQLEKSRLLSDRFSAERPKGSFSTLEIQRTEQGDSAMYLCASSLGANTEAFFGQGTRLTVV.

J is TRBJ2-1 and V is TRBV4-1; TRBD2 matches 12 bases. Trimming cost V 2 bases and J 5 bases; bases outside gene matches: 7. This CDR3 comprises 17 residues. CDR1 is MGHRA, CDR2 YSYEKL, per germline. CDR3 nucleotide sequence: TGCGCCAGCAGCCAAAACCCTAGCGGGGGGGCCCACAATGAGCAGTTCTTC. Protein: CASSQNPSGGAHNEQFF.

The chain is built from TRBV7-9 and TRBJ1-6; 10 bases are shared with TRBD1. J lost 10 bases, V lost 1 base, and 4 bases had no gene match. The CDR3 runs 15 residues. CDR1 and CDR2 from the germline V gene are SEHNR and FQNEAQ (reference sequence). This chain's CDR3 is CASSLGGQGNSPLHF. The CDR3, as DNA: TGTGCCAGCAGCTTAGGGGGACAGGGGAACTCACCCCTCCACTTT.